This T cell receptor (beta chain) emerged from a study of cytomegalovirus exposure and HLA in healthy donors. Findings and caveats of the study: Presence/absence results assume similar sequencing depth per donor, which may not hold. Within an earlier analysis, most TCR beta V segments proved productive either about 87% or about 30% of the time. The study put around 180 TCR beta chains on its list as cytomegalovirus-associated.

The CDR3 runs 13 residues. Trimming cost V 2 bases and J 7 bases; bases outside gene matches: 6. The germline gives CDR1 GTSNPN, CDR2 SVGIG (reference sequence). Worth noting for this clone: Its antigen is currently unknown.

60 Vbeta and 13 Jbeta primers were used in PCR. Assay: immunoSEQ multiplex PCR; the TCRdb copy retains only in-frame clones and omits some. The sample holds about 90,000 clones, over 65% seen once. This rearrangement joins TRBV30 to TRBJ1-2; 8 bases align to TRBD1. The sequence derives from a man aged 25-40 years in good health and CMV-seronegative. Sequencing was carried out using PBMCs. CDR3 amino acids: CAWSSGQGGGYTF. The CDR3 nucleotides are TGTGCCTGGAGTTCAGGACAGGGTGGTGGCTACACCTTC.